This T cell receptor beta chain stems from a study of blood T cell repertoires in COVID-19. Overall study: Samples came from the United States, Italy and Spain, spanning acute and convalescent COVID-19. Sources were T cells, B-cell-depleted T cells, or PBMCs; the material itself was cDNA or gDNA.

Participants reported their clinical history, and cohort assignment relied on those reports. Recovery meant two consecutive negative NP/OP PCR tests, professional clearance, or resolved symptoms. Generated by immunoSEQ multiplex PCR, the TCRdb table keeps only in-frame clones and is missing some. In the table there are approximately 130,000 clones, around 86% of which are singletons. CDR1 and CDR2 (germline): LGHDT, YNNKEL (reference sequence). J was trimmed by 0 bases and V by 4 bases; bases with no gene match: 10. CDR3 size: 18 residues. The receptor's source is a man in his thirties or forties who had recovered from COVID-19. The sequenced sample was PBMCs or T cells enriched from blood (not recorded which). The rearrangement uses TRBV3-1 (or the pseudogene TRBV3-2) and TRBJ2-1; TRBD1 matches at 9 bases. Here the CDR3 DNA reads TGTGCCAGCAGCCCCAGGACAGGGGCCCACCCCTCCTACAATGAGCAGTTCTTC. This encodes CASSPRTGAHPSYNEQFF.